This T cell receptor beta chain comes out of a study of blood T cell repertoires in COVID-19. Study in general: Sources were T cells, B-cell-depleted T cells, or PBMCs; the material itself was cDNA or gDNA.

In the authors' workflow: Cell counts per sample came from amplifying reference gene primers. Method: immunoSEQ multiplex PCR; TCRdb's copy keeps in-frame clones and lacks some. That table supplies the V and J calls and clone size; D and trimming were determined from the DNA. The sample includes under 300,000 clones, approximately 86% of them seen just once. Individuals aged about 18 to 95 years were recruited from fewer than 25 US areas. Clinical history reported by participants formed the basis on which cohorts were assigned. The CDR3 covers 13 residues. Germline loops: CDR1 MDHEN, CDR2 SYDVKM. V dropped 8 bases and J dropped 7; count of bases not matched to a gene: 6.

The sequence came from a woman in her forties with acute COVID-19. Sequencing was done on a sample of PBMCs or T cells enriched from blood (not recorded which). The chain is built from TRBV28 and TRBJ1-4; 8 positions agree with TRBD1. The CDR3 sequence: CASQSRGREKLFF. As DNA, the CDR3 is TGTGCCAGCCAGTCCAGGGGGCGTGAAAAACTGTTTTTT.